This note documents a single T cell receptor (beta chain) sequence. Original analysis: Quantification of nucleated cells was approximated via reference gene primer amplification. Profiling relied on immunoSEQ multiplex PCR, and the TCRdb table lists in-frame clones only, not all of them. V, J and clone size reflect that table, while D and trimming were determined from the DNA. The data contain some 96,000 clones, around 78% of them singletons. The data derive from a study of blood T cell repertoires in COVID-19. The overall study: From the United States, Italy and Spain came samples of acute and convalescent COVID-19. PBMCs, B-cell-depleted T cells, or T cells provided the cDNA or gDNA that made up the material.

CDR1 is SNHLY, CDR2 FYNNEI, per germline. Unmatched junction bases numbered 18, after V lost 9 bases and J lost 2 bases. This CDR3 region has 17 residues. Sample: peripheral blood. The chain carries TRBV2 and TRBJ2-5, with 7 bases aligning to TRBD2. The clonotype originates from a human donor in a cohort sampled during active COVID-19. CDR3 region: CARGRRGLVGRQETQYF. In DNA form, the CDR3 reads TGTGCCAGAGGGAGAAGAGGACTAGTCGGGCGACAAGAGACCCAGTACTTC.